Given below is one T cell receptor (beta chain) in context. What it binds is unknown. V lost 2 bases to trimming and J lost 5 bases, with 18 bases between them. The germline V gene encodes CDR1 MNHEY and CDR2 SVGAGI. The CDR3 covers 16 residues. This entry is derived from a study of blood T cells in healthy people across ages. Using a J-beta primer mix together with a sample-barcoded 5' primer, a second PCR was run for roughly 6 to 11 cycles. TCRdb re-derived calls from the 5' RACE reads in MiXCR, one entry per CDR3 protein. The sample comprises about 1.4 million distinct CDR3 sequences, approximately 60% of which are singletons, and 5% to 7% rests with the top ten. Study findings and constraints: Relative to aged donors, long-lived donors carried more naive CD4+ cells and displayed higher diversity.

The chain carries TRBV6-5 and TRBJ2-5, with D possibly matching TRBD2 (6 bases). The sample consisted of blood. The receptor comes from a man aged 18 to 30 in good health. CDR3 nucleotides: TGTGCCAGCAGTTACGAGGGGAGGAGTTATAGGGAGACCCAGTACTTC. Residues: CASSYEGRSYRETQYF.